The rows below give T cell receptor beta chains drawn from one sample of a study of blood T cell repertoires in COVID-19. Generated by immunoSEQ multiplex PCR, the TCRdb table keeps only in-frame clones and is missing some. This table has about 50,000 clones, more than 70% appearing once. The sample taken for sequencing was peripheral blood. These receptor sequences come from a human donor in a cohort sampled during active COVID-19. CDR3s include the opening cysteine and the closing phenylalanine or tryptophan. The order of the fields is V gene, D gene, clone size, J gene, CDR3 DNA, CDR3 protein. The D gene is left open where the match is weak. Where a row states a size, it is once, few, many or the class of an expanded clone; other rows omit it.

>TRBV9|TRBD2|-|TRBJ2-1
TGTGCCAGCAGCGTTTTCTCGGCGGGGGGGCCTCTTGAGCAGTTCTTC
CASSVFSAGGPLEQFF
>TRBV5-4|-|-|TRBJ2-1
TGTGCCAGCAGCCTCACCTTTAGAGGCAATGAGCAGTTCTTC
CASSLTFRGNEQFF
>TRBV4-3|TRBD2|-|TRBJ2-5
TGCGCCAGCAGCCAATCCGCTAGCGGGGTTGTCGAGACCCAGTACTTC
CASSQSASGVVETQYF
>TRBV7-2|-|-|TRBJ1-1
TGTGCCAGCAGCCCGAATCAGGGTCAAGAAGCTTTCTTT
CASSPNQGQEAFF
>TRBV29-1|TRBD1|-|TRBJ2-1
TGCAGCGTTGAGGGAACCGACAGGGGGCCCTACAATGAGCAGTTCTTC
CSVEGTDRGPYNEQFF
>TRBV7-2|TRBD1|-|TRBJ1-2
TGTGCCAGCAGCTTGCTCAGACCGGGACAGGGGGAGGGCTACACCTTC
CASSLLRPGQGEGYTF
>TRBV5-1|-|-|TRBJ2-5
TGCGCCAGCAGCCCCGTGTTGTTTCACCCTCCCGGGACCACTGGAGGGTCGACGGTGGCCCAGTACTTC
CASSPVLFHPPGTTGGSTVAQYF
>TRBV5-6|-|-|TRBJ2-7
TGTGCCAGCAGCTTTTGGTTCACTTACTCCTACGAGCAGTACTTC
CASSFWFTYSYEQYF
>TRBV6-1|-|-|TRBJ1-6
TGTGCCAGCAGTGAAGCGCTCGACAAAAGTTCACCCCTCCACTTT
CASSEALDKSSPLHF
>TRBV5-1|TRBD1|once|TRBJ1-1
TGCGCCACCCAGACAGGGGCTGGCACTGAAGCTTTCTTT
CATQTGAGTEAFF
>TRBV19|TRBD1|-|TRBJ2-2
TGTGCCAGTAGGGACAGGGTCCCCGGGGAGCTGTTTTTT
CASRDRVPGELFF
>TRBV9|-|-|TRBJ2-5
TGTGCCAGCAGCGTAAACTACCAAGAGACCCAGTACTTC
CASSVNYQETQYF
>TRBV5-1|-|-|TRBJ2-5
TGCGCCAGCAGCTTGGCCGGGACATACCAAGAGACCCAGTACTTC
CASSLAGTYQETQYF
>TRBV6-5|-|-|TRBJ1-1
TGTGCCAGCAGTTACCAGGGACAATGGAACACTGAAGCTTTCTTT
CASSYQGQWNTEAFF
>TRBV6-5|-|-|TRBJ2-5
TGTGCCAGCAGTTGGACAGTCCAAGAGACCCAGTACTTC
CASSWTVQETQYF
>TRBV5-5|-|-|TRBJ1-2
TGTGCCAGCACCCCGATCGGCCAGGCTCACACCTTC
CASTPIGQAHTF
>TRBV7-6|TRBD1|-|TRBJ2-3
TGTGCCAGCAGCAGATTACAGGGGGACTTTAGCACAGATACGCAGTATTTT
CASSRLQGDFSTDTQYF
>TRBV27|TRBD1|-|TRBJ2-7
TGTGCCAGCAGGGGTGCGGGGACAGGGGATACCTACGAGCAGTACTTC
CASRGAGTGDTYEQYF
>TRBV9|TRBD2|-|TRBJ2-1
TGTGCCAGCAGCGTCTATGCCGGGACTAGCGGAAACAATGAGCAGTTCTTC
CASSVYAGTSGNNEQFF
>TRBV5-6|TRBD2|-|TRBJ2-1
TGTGCCAGCAGCCTACGGACTAGCGGGGTGAATGAGCAGTTCTTC
CASSLRTSGVNEQFF
>TRBV29-1|TRBD1|-|TRBJ1-1
TGCAGCGCCGGGTGGACAGGGGACACTGAAGCTTTCTTT
CSAGWTGDTEAFF
>TRBV6-6|-|-|TRBJ1-5
TGTGCCAGCAGACTCAGGGGCGGCAATCAGCCCCAGCATTTT
CASRLRGGNQPQHF
>TRBV28|-|-|TRBJ2-7
TGTGCCAGCAGTTCCGCCGGGACAAGTACCTACGAGCAGTACTTC
CASSSAGTSTYEQYF
>TRBV11-3|-|-|TRBJ2-7
TGTGCCAGCAGCTTAGGGGCAGGTTATTCCTACGAGCAGTACTTC
CASSLGAGYSYEQYF
>TRBV7-9|-|medium-sized|TRBJ2-2
TGTGCCAGCAGCGTCCAGGATTTGGTCGGGGAGCTGTTTTTT
CASSVQDLVGELFF
>TRBV19|-|-|TRBJ2-2
TGTGCCAGCGGACAGACCGGGGAGCTGTTTTTT
CASGQTGELFF
>TRBV7-6|-|-|TRBJ1-3
TGTGCCAGCTCGACGGGGGTAGGAAACACCATATATTTT
CASSTGVGNTIYF
>TRBV7-8|TRBD2|-|TRBJ2-1
TGTGCCAGCAGCCCCAGACTAGCGGGAATTTACAATGAGCAGTTCTTC
CASSPRLAGIYNEQFF
>TRBV10-3|TRBD2|-|TRBJ2-7
TGTGCCATCAGTGCGGGTGTGGCGGGGGGAGCCTGGGAGCAGTACTTC
CAISAGVAGGAWEQYF
>TRBV11-2|TRBD2|-|TRBJ2-5
TGTGCCAGCAGCGTAGCCCCAGCGGGAAAAGAGACCCAGTACTTC
CASSVAPAGKETQYF
>TRBV7-9|-|-|TRBJ2-2
TGTGCCAGCAGCTTAAGCCGAGGGTTGGCTTCGAACACCGGGGAGCTGTTTTTT
CASSLSRGLASNTGELFF